This T cell receptor beta chain was captured in a study of glioma-infiltrating T cells. The ends were cut back, 2 bases at V and 2 bases at J, with 6 bases in the middle. Looked up from germline, CDR1 is SGHTA and CDR2 is FQGTGA. The CDR3 runs to 13 residues. This clonotype was found many times. Its antigen is not identified. TCR alpha and beta CDR3 regions were amplified from RNA using iRepertoire nested multiplex PCR. MiXCR was run by TCRdb on the multiplex PCR reads, yielding one entry per CDR3 protein. Among about 110,000 distinct CDR3 sequences listed, around a quarter were seen once. Overall study findings and caveats: Non-neoplastic patients had below-expected tissue-blood divergence, while all gliomas exceeded expectation.

The chain recombines TRBV7-3 with TRBJ1-1; D unclear. The receptor comes from a human donor with low-grade glioma or glioblastoma, undergoing nonglioma brain surgery, or in good health (not recorded which). The sample comprised glioma tissue, nonneoplastic brain tissue, or PBMCs (not recorded which). For the CDR3, the DNA is TGTGCCAGCAGCTTAGAGTATAACACTGAAGCTTTCTTT. It codes for CASSLEYNTEAFF.